What follows are 18 T cell receptor beta chains derived from one specimen sequenced in a study of blood T cell repertoires in COVID-19. Here immunoSEQ multiplex PCR was the method, and the copy in TCRdb shows in-frame clones only, minus some. In the table there are about 80,000 clones, roughly 80% of which are singletons. The sequenced sample consisted of peripheral blood. The receptors shown here come from a man aged 80 or over with acute or convalescent COVID-19.

This sequence joins TRBV5-1 and TRBJ2-7; unclear D gene. Germline CDR1 reads SGHRS; CDR2 reads YFSETQ. V lost 4 bases and J 5 bases, leaving 16 bases between the germline ends. The CDR3 has 14 residues. CDR3: CASSPNQARNEQYF. The CDR3 nucleotides are TGCGCCAGCAGCCCGAACCAGGCAAGGAACGAGCAGTACTTC.

The sample holds one count of this clone. J is TRBJ2-5 and V is TRBV9; 7 nucleotides line up with TRBD1. J gave up 0 bases and V 4 bases, and 6 bases lay outside the gene matches. In germline, CDR1 is SGDLS, CDR2 YYNGEE. The CDR3 totals 15 residues. The CDR3 DNA is TGTGCCAGCAGCCCGTCAGGGGGAAACCAAGAGACCCAGTACTTC. This codes for CASSPSGGNQETQYF.

The rearrangement uses TRBV28 and TRBJ2-7; TRBD1 matches at 9 bases. The CDR3 has 14 amino acids. V lost 6 bases and J lost 6; bases outside the gene matches: 9. Germline loops: CDR1 MDHEN, CDR2 SYDVKM. CDR3 sequence reads: CASRGTGTSGEQYF. In nucleotides, the CDR3 is TGTGCCAGCAGGGGGACAGGGACATCAGGCGAGCAGTACTTC.

V gene TRBV6-5 combines with J gene TRBJ1-5, with a possible D match to TRBD1 (6 bases). Germline CDR1 MNHEY, CDR2 SVGAGI. Deletions cut 5 bases from V and 6 bases from J, with 11 bases between. This CDR3 comprises 13 residues. The CDR3 loop reads CASSPGVGQPQHF. In nucleotides, the CDR3 is TGTGCCAGCAGTCCAGGGGTTGGTCAGCCCCAGCATTTT.

The rearrangement links TRBV11-1 to TRBJ2-3, with D perhaps TRBD2 (6 bases). Trimming removed 2 bases at V and 2 bases at J, with 8 bases between. There are 14 residues in the CDR3. CDR1 is SGHAT and CDR2 is FQDESV in the germline V gene (reference sequence). The CDR3 nucleotides read TGTGCCAGCAGCTTATCGGACTACACAGATACGCAGTATTTT. As protein: CASSLSDYTDTQYF.

V and J are TRBV7-9 and TRBJ1-3; 8 bases are a match to TRBD1. CDR1 is SEHNR, CDR2 FQNEAQ, per germline (reference sequence). CDR3 length equals 13 residues. V dropped 5 bases and J dropped 8; count of bases not matched to a gene: 5. The CDR3 DNA sequence: TGTGCCAGCAGCCAGGACAGGGCTCACACCATATATTTT. This translates into CASSQDRAHTIYF.

The chain combines TRBV3-1 (or the pseudogene TRBV3-2) with TRBJ2-5, with D tentatively TRBD1 (5 bases). Between the trimmed V and J ends, which lost 3 bases and 2 bases, there was a span of 10 bases. Germline CDR1 LGHDT, CDR2 YNNKEL (reference sequence). The CDR3 is made up of 14 amino acids. CDR3 DNA: TGTGCCAGCAGCCAGGGCCAGGGACAAGAGACCCAGTACTTC. Protein sequence: CASSQGQGQETQYF.

The gene calls are TRBV3-1 (or the pseudogene TRBV3-2) and TRBJ2-5, with 9 bases fitting TRBD2. This CDR3 comprises 15 residues. V dropped 1 base and J dropped 5; count of bases not matched to a gene: 5. From germline, CDR1 is LGHDT and CDR2 YNNKEL (reference sequence). CDR3 nucleotides: TGTGCCAGCAGCCAAGCCGCGGGGGGGGACGAGACCCAGTACTTC. It codes for CASSQAAGGDETQYF.

In this sample, this clone turned up a few times. The chain uses TRBV2 and TRBJ1-2, with 10 bases lining up with TRBD1. The V and J ends lost 7 bases and 8 bases, in that order; junction bases with no gene match: 13. This CDR3 has 15 residues. Per germline, CDR1 SNHLY and CDR2 FYNNEI. CDR3 bases: TGTGCCAGCATAGGGACAGGGGTCGCCGCATACGGCTACACCTTC. The encoded protein is CASIGTGVAAYGYTF.

Concerning this clone: A junction end diverges from the germline sequence, so it may reflect a read error. The rearrangement joins TRBV15 to TRBJ1-1; 9 bases match TRBD1. Looked up from germline, CDR1 is LNHNV and CDR2 is YYDKDF (reference sequence). CDR3 size: 16 residues. CDR3 region: CATSGEGTGLKTEAFF. In DNA form, the CDR3 reads TGTGCCACCAGCGGAGAAGGGACAGGGCTGAAAACTGAAGCTTTCTTT.

The chain links TRBV18 to TRBJ1-4, with 7 bases lining up with TRBD1. CDR1 is KGHSH, CDR2 LQKENI, per germline. This CDR3 comprises 15 residues. The junction had 11 bases not matched to a gene; V was cut back by 5 bases and J by 8 bases. CDR3 nucleotides: TGTGCCAGCTCAAACGACAGGGAGAGAGGCGAAAAACTGTTTTTT. Amino acid sequence: CASSNDRERGEKLFF.

The chain has TRBV7-6 and TRBJ2-5; D gene uncertain. Germline lookup yields CDR1 SGHVS and CDR2 FNYEAQ. There are 15 residues in the CDR3. V dropped 4 bases and J dropped 2 bases, with 14 bases sitting between them. The CDR3 coding sequence is TGTGCCAGCAGCTCCCCCACTGGTCTTCAAGAGACCCAGTACTTC. Amino acid sequence: CASSSPTGLQETQYF.

The rearrangement joins TRBV29-1 to TRBJ2-7; 8 bases are a match to TRBD1. Germline values: CDR1 SQVTM, CDR2 ANQGSEA. Losses at the gene ends were 3 bases for V and 5 bases for J; bases not matched to a gene: 3. CDR3 size: 12 residues. The CDR3 coding sequence is TGCAGCGTTGATGGACAGGGTAACGAGCAGTACTTC. Residues: CSVDGQGNEQYF.

The rearrangement links TRBV15 to TRBJ2-5; 10 bases map to TRBD1. The CDR3 contains 14 residues. Germline CDR1 reads LNHNV; CDR2 reads YYDKDF (reference sequence). Trimming cost V 5 bases and J 4 bases; bases outside gene matches: 4. CDR3 nucleotides: TGTGCCACCAGCTATCGACAGGGGGCAGAGACCCAGTACTTC. Translated: CATSYRQGAETQYF.

This clone was recorded only once. The chain carries TRBV3-1 (or the pseudogene TRBV3-2) and TRBJ2-1, with 7 bases fitting TRBD1. This CDR3 spans 14 amino acids. Germline loops: CDR1 LGHDT, CDR2 YNNKEL (reference sequence). V gave up 7 bases and J gave up 4 bases; unmatched junction bases: 7. DNA of the CDR3: TGTGCCAGCAAGGGGGCCCCTATATACAATGAGCAGTTCTTC. Residues: CASKGAPIYNEQFF.

The gene calls are TRBV6-1 and TRBJ1-1; 9 bases map to TRBD1. The length of the CDR3 is 15 residues. The V gene end was trimmed by 2 bases and the J gene end by 10 bases; junction bases not matched to a gene: 11. Germline V gives CDR1 MNHNS, CDR2 SASEGT. The CDR3 nucleotides read TGTGCCAGCAGTGAATACGGAGACAGGGGGGACGGAGCTTTCTTT. Amino acid sequence: CASSEYGDRGDGAFF.

The rearrangement uses TRBV5-1 and TRBJ1-2; tentative D call: TRBD1 (5 bases). CDR3 length: 13 amino acids. Trimming removed 0 bases from V and 4 bases from J, with 7 bases in between. Per the germline V gene, CDR1 is SGHRS and CDR2 is YFSETQ. This CDR3 is CASSLGQSYGYTF. The CDR3 region has the DNA TGCGCCAGCAGCTTGGGACAGTCCTATGGCTACACCTTC.

This chain links TRBV20-1 with TRBJ1-2; D is perhaps TRBD1 (5 bases). CDR1 and CDR2 from the germline V gene are DFQATT and SNEGSKA (reference sequence). The CDR3 is 13 residues long. Trimming took 3 bases from V and 4 from J, leaving 12 bases between them. CDR3 nucleotide sequence: TGCAGTGCTAGTATTAGCGGGGGCTATGGCTACACCTTC. The encoded protein is CSASISGGYGYTF.